This T cell receptor (beta chain) was documented in a study of blood T cell repertoires in COVID-19. Across the whole study: In each case, the material was cDNA or gDNA derived from T cells, B-cell-depleted T cells, or PBMCs.

The repertoire was sequenced with immunoSEQ multiplex PCR; TCRdb's copy has only in-frame clones and lacks some. This table holds about 220,000 clones, about four fifths found once. The trim removed 1 base at V and 4 bases at J, leaving 4 bases unmatched. The germline V gene has CDR1 LGHDT and CDR2 YNNKEL (reference sequence). The CDR3 consists of 17 residues. The receptor was isolated from a woman over 75 with acute or convalescent COVID-19. The chain is built from TRBV3-1 (or the pseudogene TRBV3-2) and TRBJ2-1; 13 nucleotides match TRBD2. Sequenced sample: peripheral blood. The DNA of the CDR3 is TGTGCCAGCAGCCAAGGGACTAGCGGGGGCCTTTACAATGAGCAGTTCTTC. It yields the protein CASSQGTSGGLYNEQFF.